Given below is one T cell receptor beta chain in context. It lacks a known antigen. Base-call qualities are not available, and no considerably larger clone is one nucleotide away. This record comes from a study of CD8+CD57+ T cells in acquired aplastic anemia (dated by TCRdb to between 2017 and 2018). General notes on the study: Extracted DNA from sorted CD4+ and CD8+ cells averaged about 3 ug, ranging from roughly 0.19 to 27.4 ug. An average of around 9.8 million reads for CD4+ cells and 11 million or so reads for CD8+ cells was obtained from healthy donor samples.

Profiling of TCR beta VDJ combinations and CDR3 sequences used genomic DNA as the template. TCR repertoire sequencing was run on an Illumina HiSeq 2000. In the source study's methods: Repertoires were assessed using TRBV/TRBJ rearrangement plots, CDR3 size and DJ length profiles, and Simpson's diversity index. Whichever DNA sequence was most abundant in the deep sequencing data was defined as the immunodominant clone. CDR3 amino acid sequences were checked for sharing between subjects and were compared against published repertoires and the VDJdb database. In-frame beta chains were kept once TCRdb had trimmed the public reads at Q25 with fastp and called clones with MiXCR. Every CDR3 protein is listed once, alongside the most common genes and DNA of its rows. Clone size and V and J calls follow TCRdb, not the original study. Within this sample are 40,000 or so distinct CDR3 sequences, with 75% to 85% of them counted one time only. Of the sample, 22% falls within the top ten clones.

The study at large found these results: Although 25 to 30 CD8+ CDR3 sequences were shared by patients and controls, these sequences appeared highly expressed in patients and within the immunodominant clones of patients. No significant difference in CD8+ Simpson's diversity was found between patients and healthy controls (P=0.060).

The study deep-sequenced TCR repertoires of sorted CD4+ and CD8+ blood T cells from severe aplastic anemia patients and healthy subjects. Ficoll-Paque density gradient centrifugation was used to isolate peripheral blood mononuclear cells. Before DNA extraction, CD4+ and CD8+ T cells were sorted by FACS or by magnetic beads. The CDR3, from cysteine to phenylalanine, totals 14 residues. The only DNA kept is the CDR3, 42 bases in frame from the first base. V and J lose 7 bases and 8 bases, and a span of 20 bases separates them. For CDR1 and CDR2, the germline V gene lists MGHRA and YSYEKL. The clonotype was recovered from a human donor in good health, serving as a control. The rearrangement combines TRBV4-1 with TRBJ1-2; no D gene can be assigned with confidence. The sample comprised sorted CD4+, CD8+, or CD8+CD57+ T cells (not recorded which) from PBMCs. The DNA sequence is given as TGCGCCAGCACCTCAGAAGAGGTGTGGAAGGGCTACACCTTC. This yields the protein CASTSEEVWKGYTF.